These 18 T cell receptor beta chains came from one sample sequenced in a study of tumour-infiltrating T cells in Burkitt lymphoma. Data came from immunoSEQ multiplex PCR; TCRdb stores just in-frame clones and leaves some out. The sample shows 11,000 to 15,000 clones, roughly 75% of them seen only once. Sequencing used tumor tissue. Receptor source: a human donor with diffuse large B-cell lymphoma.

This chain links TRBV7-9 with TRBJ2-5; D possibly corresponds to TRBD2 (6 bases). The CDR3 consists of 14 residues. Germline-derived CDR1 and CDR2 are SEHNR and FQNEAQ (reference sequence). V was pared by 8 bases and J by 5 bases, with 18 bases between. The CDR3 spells CASRVAAPLETQYF. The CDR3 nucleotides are TGTGCCAGCCGCGTAGCGGCCCCACTGGAGACCCAGTACTTC. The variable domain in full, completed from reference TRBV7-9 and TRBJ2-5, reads DTGVSQNPRHKITKRGQNVTFRCDPISEHNRLYWYRQTLGQGPEFLTYFQNEAQLEKSRLLSDRFSAERPKGSFSTLEIQRTEQGDSAMYLCASRVAAPLETQYFGPGTRLLVL.

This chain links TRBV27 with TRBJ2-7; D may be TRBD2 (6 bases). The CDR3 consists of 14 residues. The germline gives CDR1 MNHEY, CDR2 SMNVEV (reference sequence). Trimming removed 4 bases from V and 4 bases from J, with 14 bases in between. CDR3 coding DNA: TGTGCCAGCAGTTCCGGAGGTCTAGCGTACGAGCAGTACTTC. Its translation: CASSSGGLAYEQYF.

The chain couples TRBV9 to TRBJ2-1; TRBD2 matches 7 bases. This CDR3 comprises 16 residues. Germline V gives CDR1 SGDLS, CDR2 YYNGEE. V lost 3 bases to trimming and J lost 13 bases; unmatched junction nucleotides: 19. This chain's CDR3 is CASSAGPSGLPPDQFF. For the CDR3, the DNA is TGTGCCAGCAGCGCTGGGCCCTCGGGACTACCGCCAGACCAGTTCTTC.

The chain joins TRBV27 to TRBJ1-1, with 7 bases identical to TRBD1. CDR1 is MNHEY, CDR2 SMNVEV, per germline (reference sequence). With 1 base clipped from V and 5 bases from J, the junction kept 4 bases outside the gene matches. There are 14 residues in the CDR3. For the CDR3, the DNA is TGTGCCAGCAGTTTATACAGGGGCGGAACTGAAGCTTTCTTT. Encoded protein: CASSLYRGGTEAFF.

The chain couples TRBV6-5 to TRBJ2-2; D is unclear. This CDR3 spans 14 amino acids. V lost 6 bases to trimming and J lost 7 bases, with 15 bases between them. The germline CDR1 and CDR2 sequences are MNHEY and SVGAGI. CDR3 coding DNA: TGTGCCAGCAGACCATTCCCAGACGACGGGGAGCTGTTTTTT. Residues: CASRPFPDDGELFF.

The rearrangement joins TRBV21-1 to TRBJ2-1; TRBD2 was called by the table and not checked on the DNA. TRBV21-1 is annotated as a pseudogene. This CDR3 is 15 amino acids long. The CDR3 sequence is CASSKAREYYNEQFF. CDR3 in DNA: TGTGCCAGCAGCAAAGCCCGGGAGTACTACAATGAGCAGTTCTTC.

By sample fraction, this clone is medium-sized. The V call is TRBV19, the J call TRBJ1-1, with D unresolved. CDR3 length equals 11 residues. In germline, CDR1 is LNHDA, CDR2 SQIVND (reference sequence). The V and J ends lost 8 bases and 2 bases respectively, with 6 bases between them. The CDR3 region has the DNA TGTGCCAGTGGCCTCAACACTGAAGCTTTCTTT. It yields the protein CASGLNTEAFF.

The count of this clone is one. The CDR3 nucleotides are TGTGCCAGCAGCCGGACAGGGCTCAATCAGCCCCAGCATTTT. Amino acids: CASSRTGLNQPQHF. This chain connects TRBV7-9 to TRBJ1-5; TRBD1 matches 8 bases. Germline V gene lookup returns CDR1 SEHNR and CDR2 FQNEAQ (reference sequence). V lost 5 bases, J lost 3 bases, and 3 bases stayed unmatched. The CDR3 has 14 residues. Variable domain in full (rest from reference TRBV7-9 and TRBJ1-5): DTGVSQNPRHKITKRGQNVTFRCDPISEHNRLYWYRQTLGQGPEFLTYFQNEAQLEKSRLLSDRFSAERPKGSFSTLEIQRTEQGDSAMYLCASSRTGLNQPQHFGDGTRLSIL.

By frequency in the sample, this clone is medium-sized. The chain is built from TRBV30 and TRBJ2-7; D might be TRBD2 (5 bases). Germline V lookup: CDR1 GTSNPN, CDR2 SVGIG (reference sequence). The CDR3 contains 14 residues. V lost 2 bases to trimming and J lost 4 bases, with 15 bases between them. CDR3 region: CAWSPLEAVYEQYF. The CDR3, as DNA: TGTGCCTGGAGTCCCCTGGAGGCGGTTTACGAGCAGTACTTC.

In nucleotides, the CDR3 is TGTGCCAGCAGCCTTCTCCACAGGGGGCATCTATACAATGAGCAGTTCTTC. It specifies CASSLLHRGHLYNEQFF. The V and J genes are TRBV7-2 and TRBJ2-1; 9 bases are shared with TRBD1. Per germline, CDR1 SGHTA and CDR2 FQGNSA. This CDR3 is built from 17 residues. The V gene end was trimmed by 5 bases and the J gene end by 4 bases; junction bases not matched to a gene: 12. Complete variable domain (other parts from reference TRBV7-2 and TRBJ2-1): GAGVSQSPSNKVTEKGKDVELRCDPISGHTALYWYRQSLGQGLEFLIYFQGNSAPDKSGLPSDRFSAERTGGSVSTLTIQRTQQEDSAVYLCASSLLHRGHLYNEQFFGPGTRLTVL.

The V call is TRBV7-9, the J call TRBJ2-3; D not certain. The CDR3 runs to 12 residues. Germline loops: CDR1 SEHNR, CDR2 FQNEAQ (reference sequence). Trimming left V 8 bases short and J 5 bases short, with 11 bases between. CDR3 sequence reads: CASSLPGDTQYF. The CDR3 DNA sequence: TGTGCCAGCTCCCTACCGGGAGATACGCAGTATTTT.

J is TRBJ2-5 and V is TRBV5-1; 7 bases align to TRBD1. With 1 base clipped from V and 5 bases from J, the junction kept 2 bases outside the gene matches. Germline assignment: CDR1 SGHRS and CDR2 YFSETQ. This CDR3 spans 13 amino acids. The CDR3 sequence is CASSLPQGETQYF. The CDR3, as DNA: TGCGCCAGCAGCTTGCCACAGGGGGAGACCCAGTACTTC.

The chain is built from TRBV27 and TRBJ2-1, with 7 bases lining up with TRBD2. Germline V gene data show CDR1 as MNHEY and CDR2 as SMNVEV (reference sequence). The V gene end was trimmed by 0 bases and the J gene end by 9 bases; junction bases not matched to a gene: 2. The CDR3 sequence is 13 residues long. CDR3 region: CASSLSWGGEQFF. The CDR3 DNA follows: TGTGCCAGCAGTTTATCGTGGGGGGGTGAGCAGTTCTTC.

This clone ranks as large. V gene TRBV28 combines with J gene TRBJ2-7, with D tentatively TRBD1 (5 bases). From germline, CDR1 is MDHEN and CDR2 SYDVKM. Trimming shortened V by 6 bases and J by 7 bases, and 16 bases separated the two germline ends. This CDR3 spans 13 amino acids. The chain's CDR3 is CASSLTTVREQYF. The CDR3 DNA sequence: TGTGCCAGCAGCTTGACGACAGTGAGGGAGCAGTACTTC. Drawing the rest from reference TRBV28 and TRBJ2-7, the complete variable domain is DVKVTQSSRYLVKRTGEKVFLECVQDMDHENMFWYRQDPGLGLRLIYFSYDVKMKEKGDIPEGYSVSREKKERFSLILESASTNQTSMYLCASSLTTVREQYFGPGTRLTVT.

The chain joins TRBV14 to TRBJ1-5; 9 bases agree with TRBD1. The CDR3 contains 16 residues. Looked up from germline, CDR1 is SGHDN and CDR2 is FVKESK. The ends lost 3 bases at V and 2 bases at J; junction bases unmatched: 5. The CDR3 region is CASSQTGGGGNQPQHF. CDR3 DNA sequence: TGTGCCAGCAGCCAGACAGGGGGAGGGGGCAATCAGCCCCAGCATTTT.

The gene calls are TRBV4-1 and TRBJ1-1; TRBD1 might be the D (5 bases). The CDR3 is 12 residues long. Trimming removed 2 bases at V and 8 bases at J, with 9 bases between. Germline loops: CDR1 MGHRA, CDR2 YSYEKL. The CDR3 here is CASSQLYREAFF. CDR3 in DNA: TGCGCCAGCAGCCAATTGTACAGGGAAGCTTTCTTT.

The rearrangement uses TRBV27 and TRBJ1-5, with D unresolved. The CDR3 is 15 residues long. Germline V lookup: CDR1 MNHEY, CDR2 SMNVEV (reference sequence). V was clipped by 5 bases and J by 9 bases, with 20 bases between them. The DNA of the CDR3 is TGTGCCAGCAGTCCGGGATCCTCCTTAAGTGGGCCCCAGCATTTT. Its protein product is CASSPGSSLSGPQHF.

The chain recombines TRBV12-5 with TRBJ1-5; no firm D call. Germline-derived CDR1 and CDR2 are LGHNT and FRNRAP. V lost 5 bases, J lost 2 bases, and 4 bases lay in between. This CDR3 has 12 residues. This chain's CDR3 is CASGLGNQPQHF. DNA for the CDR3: TGTGCTAGTGGTCTGGGCAATCAGCCCCAGCATTTT. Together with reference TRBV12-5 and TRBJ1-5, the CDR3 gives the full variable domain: DARVTQTPRHKVTEMGQEVTMRCQPILGHNTVFWYRQTMMQGLELLAYFRNRAPLDDSGMPKDRFSAEMPDATLATLKIQPSEPRDSAVYFCASGLGNQPQHFGDGTRLSIL.